This T cell receptor beta chain comes out of a study of T cells in Graves' hyperthyroidism and ophthalmopathy. From RNA transcripts, TCR beta CDR3 regions were amplified. The TCR CDR3 was amplified in a first-round RT-PCR using the HTBI primer set. TCRdb called the multiplex PCR reads again in MiXCR, with one record for every CDR3 protein. The profile covers around 620,000 distinct CDR3 sequences, with around 15% appearing a single time and 3.8% taken by the ten largest. J gave up 3 bases and V 4 bases, and 6 bases lay outside the gene matches. The CDR3 totals 16 residues. Germline CDR1 reads SGHTA; CDR2 reads FQGNSA.

The V call is TRBV7-2, the J call TRBJ2-3, with 11 bases that match TRBD2. Sequenced: blood. The TCR was taken from a woman younger than 45 with Graves' hyperthyroidism. The CDR3 spells CASSSSLAGGTDTQYF. The CDR3 DNA is TGTGCCAGCAGCTCGTCTCTAGCGGGAGGAACAGATACGCAGTATTTT.